Listed below are T cell receptor beta chains from one sample, sequenced in a study of T cell repertoires in cytomegalovirus infection. Using its own MiXCR run on the reads, TCRdb lists one record per CDR3 protein. The sample yields 570,000 or so distinct CDR3 sequences, approximately 40% seen once. The antigens for these receptors are not known. The input for sequencing was cultured PBMCs, taken from culture after CMV antigen stimulation. These receptors were taken from a human donor in good health (CMV status not recorded). Some clones in this sample may be carry-over from other donors' samples. The CDR3 runs from the conserved cysteine through the conserved F or W. The order of the fields is V gene, D gene, clone size, J gene, CDR3 protein, CDR3 DNA. The D gene is left open where the match is weak. Expanded clones are given a class, and other clones once, few, many or no size at all.

>TRBV7-8|TRBD2|few|TRBJ2-5
CASSLAFGLAEQETQYF
TGTGCCAGCAGCTTAGCGTTCGGACTAGCGGAACAAGAGACCCAGTACTTC
>TRBV20-1|TRBD1|.|TRBJ1-6
CSAFFDRGYSPLHF
TGCAGTGCTTTTTTCGACAGGGGATATTCACCCCTCCACTTT
>TRBV7-2|.|.|TRBJ2-2
CASSHSQGTVNTGELFF
TGTGCCAGCAGCCACAGCCAAGGGACTGTGAACACCGGGGAGCTGTTTTTT
>TRBV12-3/TRBV12-4|.|.|TRBJ1-5
CASSLVRGREDQPQHF
TGTGCCAGCAGTTTAGTTAGAGGCAGGGAGGATCAGCCCCAGCATTTT
>TRBV4-3|.|.|TRBJ1-4
CASSQNLGFPPVNEKLFF
TGCGCCAGCAGCCAAAATCTGGGGTTCCCCCCCGTAAATGAAAAACTGTTTTTT
>TRBV7-9|TRBD1|once|TRBJ2-2
CASTRQGGTGELFF
TGTGCCAGCACCCGACAGGGGGGGACCGGGGAGCTGTTTTTT
>TRBV12-3/TRBV12-4|TRBD2|.|TRBJ2-1
CASRRTSGKFF
TGTGCCAGCAGAAGGACTAGCGGCAAGTTCTTC
>TRBV3-1|.|.|TRBJ1-6
CASSQGAGQNSPLHF
TGTGCCAGCAGCCAAGGGGCAGGGCAAAATTCACCCCTCCACTTT
>TRBV4-1|TRBD1|.|TRBJ1-5
CASSPIGGTGRGNQPQHF
TGCGCCAGCAGCCCGATCGGGGGGACAGGGAGGGGCAATCAGCCCCAGCATTTT
>TRBV28|.|few|TRBJ2-7
CASTGDTPSEQYF
TGTGCCAGCACCGGGGACACCCCGAGTGAGCAGTACTTC
>TRBV4-3|TRBD2|.|TRBJ2-1
CATSGALGGEQFF
TGCGCCACCAGCGGGGCCCTTGGGGGTGAGCAGTTCTTC
>TRBV12-3/TRBV12-4|.|.|TRBJ1-3
CASKKGLSGNTIYF
TGTGCCAGTAAGAAGGGGTTGAGTGGAAACACCATATATTTT
>TRBV7-8|.|.|TRBJ2-3
CASSGSPDTQYF
TGTGCCAGCAGTGGTAGCCCAGATACGCAGTATTTT
>TRBV7-2|.|few|TRBJ1-2
CASSLRPGDYGYTF
TGTGCCAGCAGCTTAAGGCCGGGGGACTATGGCTACACCTTC
>TRBV5-1|.|.|TRBJ2-1
CASSLNSGAGLNEQFF
TGCGCCAGCAGCTTGAATAGCGGCGCGGGGCTCAATGAGCAGTTCTTC
>TRBV11-3|.|.|TRBJ2-1
CASSLPSRREQFF
TGTGCCAGCAGCTTACCCTCCAGACGTGAGCAGTTCTTC
>TRBV19|.|few|TRBJ1-2
CASSIAPNYGYTF
TGTGCCAGTAGTATCGCGCCAAACTATGGCTACACCTTC
>TRBV7-2|TRBD1|few|TRBJ2-7
CASSLFGQGTYEQYF
TGTGCCAGCAGCTTATTCGGACAGGGCACCTACGAGCAGTACTTC
>TRBV14|TRBD2|.|TRBJ2-7
CASKEGTSGNEQYF
TGTGCCAGCAAAGAGGGGACTAGCGGCAACGAGCAGTACTTC
>TRBV10-3|.|.|TRBJ2-7
CATRDEQGLREQYF
TGTGCCACCAGGGACGAACAGGGTCTGCGAGAGCAGTACTTC
>TRBV7-9|TRBD1|few|TRBJ2-3
CASSIGTGTDTQYF
TGTGCCAGCAGCATTGGGACAGGGACGGATACGCAGTATTTT
>TRBV7-6|.|.|TRBJ2-4
CASSLEGLTLNIQYF
TGTGCCAGCAGCTTAGAGGGCCTGACCTTAAACATTCAGTACTTC
>TRBV12-3/TRBV12-4|.|.|TRBJ2-5
CASSFRRHQETQYF
TGTGCCAGCAGTTTCCGGCGGCACCAAGAGACCCAGTACTTC
>TRBV6-5|.|few|TRBJ1-5
CASRGTLDQPQHF
TGTGCCAGCAGAGGGACGTTAGATCAGCCCCAGCATTTT
>TRBV7-2|.|few|TRBJ1-5
CASSFGGGPSNQPQHF
TGTGCCAGCAGCTTCGGGGGGGGTCCTAGCAATCAGCCCCAGCATTTT
>TRBV6-5|.|few|TRBJ1-1
CASTLGQGTEAFF
TGTGCCAGCACCTTGGGGCAGGGCACTGAAGCTTTCTTT
>TRBV12-3/TRBV12-4|.|few|TRBJ1-5
CASSPVSSTIQPQHF
TGTGCCAGCAGTCCAGTTTCCTCTACAATTCAGCCCCAGCATTTT
>TRBV7-2|.|few|TRBJ2-3
CASSSTERSTQYF
TGTGCCAGCAGCTCCACGGAAAGGTCTACGCAGTATTTT
>TRBV18|TRBD1|.|TRBJ1-1
CASSLGTGKNTEAFF
TGTGCCAGCTCACTTGGGACAGGGAAGAACACTGAAGCTTTCTTT
>TRBV4-2|TRBD2|.|TRBJ2-5
CASSRPSGGPQETQYF
TGTGCCAGCAGCCGCCCTAGCGGGGGGCCTCAAGAGACCCAGTACTTC
>TRBV7-8|.|few|TRBJ2-1
CASSLESRQFF
TGTGCCAGCAGCTTAGAGAGCCGTCAGTTCTTC
>TRBV6-2/TRBV6-3|.|once|TRBJ1-5
CASSPPSVEPQHF
TGTGCCAGCAGTCCACCCAGCGTGGAGCCCCAGCATTTT
>TRBV25-1|.|.|TRBJ1-2
CASTGPLEGYTF
TGTGCCAGCACAGGGCCGCTTGAGGGCTACACCTTC
>TRBV6-1|TRBD1|few|TRBJ2-1
CASSIGQGSNNEQFF
TGTGCCAGCAGTATCGGACAGGGCTCCAACAATGAGCAGTTCTTC
>TRBV28|.|.|TRBJ2-7
CASRTARALDEQYF
TGTGCCAGCAGGACCGCTAGGGCCCTCGACGAGCAGTACTTC
>TRBV19|.|.|TRBJ2-1
CASKLWEGNNEQFF
TGTGCCAGTAAGCTCTGGGAAGGTAACAATGAGCAGTTCTTC
>TRBV3-1|TRBD1|.|TRBJ2-7
CASSETGGSYEQYF
TGTGCCAGCAGTGAGACAGGGGGTAGCTACGAGCAGTACTTC
>TRBV5-4|.|.|TRBJ2-7
CASSRELSAGKPYEQYF
TGTGCCAGCAGCCGCGAATTGTCGGCGGGGAAGCCCTACGAGCAGTACTTC
>TRBV18|.|.|TRBJ2-3
CASSPPIDTQYF
TGTGCCAGCTCACCACCGATAGATACGCAGTATTTT
>TRBV7-2|TRBD2|.|TRBJ2-2
CASSSSGLGTGELFF
TGTGCCAGCAGTTCTAGCGGGTTGGGCACCGGGGAGCTGTTTTTT
>TRBV12-3/TRBV12-4|.|few|TRBJ1-3
CASSFTDSSMTNTIYF
TGTGCCAGCAGTTTTACAGACTCCAGTATGACAAACACCATATATTTT
>TRBV9|.|few|TRBJ1-3
CASSVGTEDTIYF
TGTGCCAGCAGCGTAGGGACAGAAGACACCATATATTTT
>TRBV4-1|.|.|TRBJ1-4
CASALGVSEKLFF
TGCGCCAGCGCGCTGGGCGTGAGTGAAAAACTGTTTTTT
>TRBV7-9|.|few|TRBJ2-3
CAPGEDSPTQYF
TGTGCCCCTGGGGAGGATAGCCCCACGCAGTATTTT
>TRBV7-4|.|once|TRBJ2-1
CASSWVGKEQFF
TGTGCCAGCAGCTGGGTGGGGAAAGAGCAGTTCTTC
>TRBV7-2|TRBD2|many|TRBJ2-1
CASSLRREAYNEQFF
TGTGCCAGCAGCTTACGGCGGGAGGCCTACAATGAGCAGTTCTTC
>TRBV12-3/TRBV12-4|.|few|TRBJ2-2
CASREGGIAAGELFF
TGTGCCAGCAGGGAAGGGGGGATAGCAGCCGGGGAGCTGTTTTTT
>TRBV18|TRBD2|few|TRBJ2-5
CASSPPGTTQETQYF
TGTGCCAGCTCACCGCCCGGGACTACCCAAGAGACCCAGTACTTC
>TRBV4-3|.|few|TRBJ2-3
CASSQDRRSGTDTQYF
TGCGCCAGCAGCCAAGATAGGCGGAGTGGGACAGATACGCAGTATTTT